The source of this T cell receptor beta chain is a study of T cells in localized non-small cell lung cancer. Broader study findings: There were a median around 57 of the top 100 tumor clones appearing in adjacent lung. Only one tumor region went through sequencing, so heterogeneity may still be there.

TCRdb's table, derived via immunoSEQ multiplex PCR, lists solely in-frame clones and lacks some. The sample records about 41,000 clones, almost 90% being singletons. The CDR3 sequence is 15 residues long. Unmatched junction bases numbered 4, after V lost 3 bases and J lost 2 bases. CDR1 and CDR2 (germline): MDHEN, SYDVKM. About this clone itself: Its antigen is unknown.

The genes are TRBV28 and TRBJ1-5, with 7 nucleotides matching TRBD1. The TCR originated in a female donor of 60 years or more with stage I squamous cell lung carcinoma. The specimen was peripheral blood, collected before any cancer treatment. CDR3 protein: CASSLGQGGNQPQHF. CDR3 coding DNA: TGTGCCAGCAGTTTGGGGCAGGGGGGCAATCAGCCCCAGCATTTT. Using reference TRBV28 and TRBJ1-5 for the parts outside the CDR3, the full variable domain is DVKVTQSSRYLVKRTGEKVFLECVQDMDHENMFWYRQDPGLGLRLIYFSYDVKMKEKGDIPEGYSVSREKKERFSLILESASTNQTSMYLCASSLGQGGNQPQHFGDGTRLSIL.